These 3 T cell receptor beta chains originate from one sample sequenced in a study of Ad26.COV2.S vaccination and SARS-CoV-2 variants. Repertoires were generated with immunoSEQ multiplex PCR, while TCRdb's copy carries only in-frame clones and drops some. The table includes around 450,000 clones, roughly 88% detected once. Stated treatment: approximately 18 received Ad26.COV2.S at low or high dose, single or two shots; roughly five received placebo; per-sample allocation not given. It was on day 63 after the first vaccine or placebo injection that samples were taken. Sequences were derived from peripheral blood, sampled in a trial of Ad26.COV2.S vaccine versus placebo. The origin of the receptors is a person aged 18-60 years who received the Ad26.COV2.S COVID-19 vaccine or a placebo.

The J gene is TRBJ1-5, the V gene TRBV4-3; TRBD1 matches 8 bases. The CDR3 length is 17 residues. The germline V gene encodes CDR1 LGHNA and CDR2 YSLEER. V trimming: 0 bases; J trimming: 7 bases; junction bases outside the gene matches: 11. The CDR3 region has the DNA TGCGCCAGCAGCCAAGAGATCGAGTCAGGGGGCAGACAGCCCCAGCATTTT. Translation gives CASSQEIESGGRQPQHF.

CDR3 region: CASSIGTGPNQPQHF. In nucleotides, the CDR3 is TGTGCCAGTAGTATAGGAACAGGGCCTAACCAACCCCAGCATTTT. This sequence joins TRBV19 and TRBJ1-5, with TRBD1 as a possible D gene (6 bases). The CDR3 totals 15 residues. V was cut by 1 base and J by 10 bases, with 17 bases left in between. In germline, CDR1 is LNHDA, CDR2 SQIVND (reference sequence).

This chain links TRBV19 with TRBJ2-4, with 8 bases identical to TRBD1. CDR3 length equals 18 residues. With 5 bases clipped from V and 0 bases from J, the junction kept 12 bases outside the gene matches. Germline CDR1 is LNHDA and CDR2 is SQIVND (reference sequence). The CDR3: CASSPETGANLAKNIQYF. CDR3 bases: TGTGCCAGTAGTCCCGAGACAGGGGCCAATCTAGCCAAAAACATTCAGTACTTC.